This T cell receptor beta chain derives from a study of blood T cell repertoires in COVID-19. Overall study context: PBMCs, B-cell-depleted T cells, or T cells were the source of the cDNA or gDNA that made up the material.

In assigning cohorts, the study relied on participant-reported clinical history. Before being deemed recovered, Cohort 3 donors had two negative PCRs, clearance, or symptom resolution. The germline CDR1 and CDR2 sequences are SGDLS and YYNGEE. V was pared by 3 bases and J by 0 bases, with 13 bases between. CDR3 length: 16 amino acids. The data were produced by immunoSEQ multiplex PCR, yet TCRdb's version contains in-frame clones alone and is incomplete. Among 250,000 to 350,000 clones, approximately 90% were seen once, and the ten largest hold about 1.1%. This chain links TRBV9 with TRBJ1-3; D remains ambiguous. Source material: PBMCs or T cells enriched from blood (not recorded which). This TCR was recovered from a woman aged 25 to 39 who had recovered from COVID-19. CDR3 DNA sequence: TGTGCCAGCAGCGGAGCCGGGAGGATCTCTGGAAACACCATATATTTT. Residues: CASSGAGRISGNTIYF.